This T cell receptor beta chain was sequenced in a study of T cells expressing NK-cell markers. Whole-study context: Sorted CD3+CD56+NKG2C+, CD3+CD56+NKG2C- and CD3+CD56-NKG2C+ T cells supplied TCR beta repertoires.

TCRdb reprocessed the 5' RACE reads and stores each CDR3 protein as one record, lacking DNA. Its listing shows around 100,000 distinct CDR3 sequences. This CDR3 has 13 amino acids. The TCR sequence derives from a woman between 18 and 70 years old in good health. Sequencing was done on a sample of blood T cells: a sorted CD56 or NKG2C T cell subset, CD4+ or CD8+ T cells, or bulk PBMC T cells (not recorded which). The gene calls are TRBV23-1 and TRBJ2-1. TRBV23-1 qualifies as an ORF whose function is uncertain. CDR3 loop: CASSQGTYNEQFF.